This entry is about one T cell receptor (beta chain). Its specificity is not known. The data derive from a study of T cells expressing NK-cell markers. Overall study context: Among eight sequenced donors, seven carried HCMV seropositivity while one was seronegative. Findings and limits, study-wide: A range of 1.0-7.0% of CD8+ T cells consisted of dominant NKG2C+ clonotypes in several donors.

The TCR beta cDNA came from 5'RACE template switching with UMIs. No DNA is given; TCRdb re-called the 5' RACE reads and lists each CDR3 protein once. The sample totals some 460,000 distinct CDR3 sequences. CDR3 length: 14 residues. CDR1 is LNHDA and CDR2 is SQIVND in the germline V gene (reference sequence). The source of this sequence is a woman aged 45 to 65 in good health. The sequencing sample was made of blood T cells: a sorted CD56 or NKG2C T cell subset, CD4+ or CD8+ T cells, or bulk PBMC T cells (not recorded which). The chain uses TRBV19 and TRBJ2-7; TCRdb reports TRBD1, a call that lacks DNA to check it against. CDR3 loop: CASSGGQPSYEQYF.